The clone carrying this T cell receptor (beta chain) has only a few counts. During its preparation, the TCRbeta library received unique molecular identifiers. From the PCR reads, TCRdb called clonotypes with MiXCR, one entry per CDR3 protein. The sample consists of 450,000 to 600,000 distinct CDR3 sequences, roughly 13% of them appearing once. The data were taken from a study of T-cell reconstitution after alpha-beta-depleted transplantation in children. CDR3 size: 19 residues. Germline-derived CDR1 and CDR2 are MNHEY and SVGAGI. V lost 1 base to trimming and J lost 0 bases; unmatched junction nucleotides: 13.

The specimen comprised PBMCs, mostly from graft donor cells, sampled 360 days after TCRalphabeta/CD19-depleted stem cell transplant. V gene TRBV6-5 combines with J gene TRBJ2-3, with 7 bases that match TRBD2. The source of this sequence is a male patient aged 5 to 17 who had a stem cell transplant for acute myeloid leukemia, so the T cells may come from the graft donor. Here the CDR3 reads CASSYFTQVTGGSTDTQYF. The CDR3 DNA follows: TGTGCCAGCAGTTACTTCACACAAGTGACCGGGGGGAGCACAGATACGCAGTATTTT.